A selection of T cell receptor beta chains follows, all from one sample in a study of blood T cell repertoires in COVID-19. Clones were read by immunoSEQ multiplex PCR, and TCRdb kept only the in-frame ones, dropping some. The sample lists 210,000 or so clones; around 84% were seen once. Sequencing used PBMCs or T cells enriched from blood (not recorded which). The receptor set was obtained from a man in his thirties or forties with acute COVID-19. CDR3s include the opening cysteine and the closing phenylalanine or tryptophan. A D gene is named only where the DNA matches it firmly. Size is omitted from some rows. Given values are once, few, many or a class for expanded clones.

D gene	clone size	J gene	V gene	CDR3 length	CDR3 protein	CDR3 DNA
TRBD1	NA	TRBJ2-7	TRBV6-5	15	CASSPGGTLLYEQYF	TGTGCCAGCAGCCCAGGGGGCACCCTTCTCTACGAGCAGTACTTC
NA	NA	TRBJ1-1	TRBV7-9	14	CASSYWQGTGEAFF	TGTGCCAGCAGCTATTGGCAGGGAACAGGTGAAGCTTTCTTT
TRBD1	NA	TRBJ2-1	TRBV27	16	CASSPGRDRVYNEQFF	TGTGCCAGCAGTCCGGGCCGGGACAGGGTCTACAATGAGCAGTTCTTC
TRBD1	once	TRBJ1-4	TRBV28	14	CASGGTATNEKLFF	TGTGCCTCAGGGGGGACAGCAACTAATGAAAAACTGTTTTTT
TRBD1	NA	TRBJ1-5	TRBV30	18	CAWSAGTGGRYSNQPQHF	TGTGCCTGGAGTGCCGGGACAGGCGGCCGTTATAGCAATCAGCCCCAGCATTTT
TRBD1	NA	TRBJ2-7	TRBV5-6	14	CASSRTGVLYEQYF	TGTGCCAGCAGCAGGACAGGGGTCCTCTACGAGCAGTACTTC
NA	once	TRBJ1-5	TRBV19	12	CASSIGAGPQHF	TGTGCCAGTAGTATAGGTGCGGGGCCCCAGCATTTT
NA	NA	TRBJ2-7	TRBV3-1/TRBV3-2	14	CASSHGDPPYEQYF	TGTGCCAGCAGCCACGGGGATCCTCCCTACGAGCAGTACTTC
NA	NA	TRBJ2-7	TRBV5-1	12	CASKQDSYEQYF	TGCGCCAGCAAGCAGGACTCCTACGAGCAGTACTTC
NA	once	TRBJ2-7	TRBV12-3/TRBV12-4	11	CASGQFYEQYF	TGTGCCAGCGGGCAGTTCTACGAGCAGTACTTC
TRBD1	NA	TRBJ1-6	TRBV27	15	CASSYAQGGRTPLHF	TGTGCCAGCAGTTATGCCCAGGGGGGAAGGACACCCCTCCACTTT
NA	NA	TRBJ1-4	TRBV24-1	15	CATSDSMGGNEKLFF	TGTGCCACCAGTGATTCAATGGGAGGTAATGAAAAACTGTTTTTT
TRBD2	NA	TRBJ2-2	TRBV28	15	CASSSPTSGHRELFF	TGTGCCAGCAGTTCACCGACTAGCGGGCACCGGGAGCTGTTTTTT
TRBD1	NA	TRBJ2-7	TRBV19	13	CASLGQGSYEQYF	TGTGCCAGTCTGGGACAGGGTTCTTACGAGCAGTACTTC
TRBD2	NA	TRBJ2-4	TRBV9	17	CASSVDPSGGAIDIQYF	TGTGCCAGCAGCGTAGACCCTAGCGGGGGGGCCATAGACATTCAGTACTTC
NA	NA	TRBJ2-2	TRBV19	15	CASSTNRGWSGELFF	TGTGCCAGTAGCACAAACCGGGGTTGGTCCGGGGAGCTGTTTTTT
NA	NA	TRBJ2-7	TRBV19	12	CATSPGQWGQYF	TGTGCCACCTCTCCAGGGCAGTGGGGGCAGTACTTC
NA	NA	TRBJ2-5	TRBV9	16	CASSVAGQHTKETQYF	TGTGCCAGCAGCGTAGCCGGACAGCACACTAAAGAGACCCAGTACTTC
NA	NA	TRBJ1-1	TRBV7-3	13	CASSLQMNTEAFF	TGTGCCAGCAGCTTACAGATGAACACTGAAGCTTTCTTT
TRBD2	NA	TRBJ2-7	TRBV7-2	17	CASSNRGTSGGSYEQYF	TGTGCCAGCAGCAACCGTGGGACTAGCGGGGGATCCTACGAGCAGTACTTC
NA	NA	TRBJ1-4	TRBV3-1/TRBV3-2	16	CASSPPTLGRGEKLFF	TGTGCCAGCAGCCCACCGACACTGGGGAGAGGGGAAAAACTGTTTTTT
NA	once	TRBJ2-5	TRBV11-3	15	CASSHRGGTRETQYF	TGTGCCAGCAGCCACAGGGGGGGAACCCGGGAGACCCAGTACTTC
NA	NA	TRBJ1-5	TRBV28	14	CASRGGARAEPQHF	TGTGCCAGCAGGGGGGGGGCCAGGGCGGAGCCCCAGCATTTT
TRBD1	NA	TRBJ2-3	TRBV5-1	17	CASSGPTGTGGPDTQYF	TGCGCCAGCAGTGGACCCACCGGGACAGGGGGCCCAGATACGCAGTATTTT
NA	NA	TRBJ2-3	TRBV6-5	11	CASQEVDTQYF	TGTGCCAGCCAGGAAGTGGATACGCAGTATTTT
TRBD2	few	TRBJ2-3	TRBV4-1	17	CASSQVMSGGAGDTQYF	TGCGCCAGCAGCCAAGTTATGAGCGGGGGGGCCGGAGATACGCAGTATTTT
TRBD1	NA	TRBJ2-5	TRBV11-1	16	CASSPTGGSFQETQYF	TGTGCCAGCAGCCCTACAGGGGGCTCCTTCCAAGAGACCCAGTACTTC
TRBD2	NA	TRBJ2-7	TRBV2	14	CASSDMGLAYEQYF	TGTGCCAGCAGTGACATGGGACTAGCCTACGAGCAGTACTTC
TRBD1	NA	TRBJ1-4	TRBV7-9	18	CASSSGQVRRATNEKLFF	TGTGCCAGCAGCTCTGGACAGGTAAGGAGGGCAACTAATGAAAAACTGTTTTTT
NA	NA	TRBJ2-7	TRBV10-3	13	CAIRQASSYEQYF	TGTGCCATCAGACAGGCGAGCTCCTACGAGCAGTACTTC
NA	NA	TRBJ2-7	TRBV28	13	CASSLSFYYEQYF	TGTGCCAGCAGTCTGTCTTTCTACTACGAGCAGTACTTC
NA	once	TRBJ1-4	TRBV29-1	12	CSVAARGEKLFF	TGCAGCGTTGCAGCTCGAGGGGAAAAACTGTTTTTT
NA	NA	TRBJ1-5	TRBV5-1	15	CASSWGGGSNQPQHF	TGCGCCAGCAGCTGGGGAGGGGGGAGCAATCAGCCCCAGCATTTT
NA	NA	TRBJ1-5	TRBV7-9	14	CASSSSRSDQPQHF	TGTGCCAGCAGCTCCTCGAGGTCTGACCAGCCCCAGCATTTT
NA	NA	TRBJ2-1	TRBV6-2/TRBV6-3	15	CASSPLGGRDNEQFF	TGTGCCAGCAGCCCACTAGGGGGGAGGGACAATGAGCAGTTCTTC
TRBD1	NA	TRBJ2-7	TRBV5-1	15	CASSTAGTGVYEQYF	TGCGCCAGCAGCACGGCCGGGACAGGGGTCTACGAGCAGTACTTC
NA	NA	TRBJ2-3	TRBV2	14	CASSEGRTTDTQYF	TGTGCCAGCAGTGAGGGGAGAACCACAGATACGCAGTATTTT
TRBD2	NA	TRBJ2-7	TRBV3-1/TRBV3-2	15	CASSLGAAGGKEQYF	TGTGCCAGCAGCCTGGGGGCAGCGGGGGGAAAAGAGCAGTACTTC
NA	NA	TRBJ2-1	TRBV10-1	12	CASSDRYREQFF	TGCGCCAGCAGTGACCGCTATCGTGAGCAGTTCTTC
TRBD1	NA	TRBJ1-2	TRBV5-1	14	CASSLASQGASYTF	TGCGCCAGCAGCTTGGCCTCCCAGGGGGCCAGCTACACCTTC
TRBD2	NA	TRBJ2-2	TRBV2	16	CASSESSGGIGGELFF	TGTGCCAGCAGTGAATCAAGCGGGGGGATTGGCGGGGAGCTGTTTTTT
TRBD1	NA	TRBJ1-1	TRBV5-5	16	CASSLNRGQLNTEAFF	TGTGCCAGCAGCTTGAACAGGGGGCAATTGAACACTGAAGCTTTCTTT
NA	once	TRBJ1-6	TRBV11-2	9	CAGGRPLHF	TGTGCCGGAGGCCGACCCCTCCACTTT
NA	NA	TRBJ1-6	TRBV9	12	CASSSRSSPLHF	TGTGCCAGCAGCTCGAGAAGTTCACCCCTCCACTTT
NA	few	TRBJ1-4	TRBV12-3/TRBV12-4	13	CASSPSQVEKLFF	TGTGCCAGCAGTCCATCCCAGGTCGAAAAACTGTTTTTT
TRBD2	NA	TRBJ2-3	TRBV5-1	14	CASIGRGGTDTQYF	TGCGCCAGCATTGGGAGGGGAGGCACAGATACGCAGTATTTT
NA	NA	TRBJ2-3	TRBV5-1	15	CASSLRGTGRDTQYF	TGCGCCAGCAGCTTGAGGGGAACTGGACGGGATACGCAGTATTTT
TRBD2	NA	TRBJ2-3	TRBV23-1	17	CASSQSRASGDPDTQYF	TGCGCCAGCAGTCAATCGAGGGCTAGCGGGGACCCTGATACGCAGTATTTT
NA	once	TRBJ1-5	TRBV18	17	CASSPPDSPVGYQPQHF	TGTGCCAGCTCACCTCCCGACAGTCCCGTAGGGTATCAGCCCCAGCATTTT
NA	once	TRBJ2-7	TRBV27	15	CASSLGASGTNEQYF	TGTGCCAGCAGTTTGGGGGCCTCCGGGACTAACGAGCAGTACTTC
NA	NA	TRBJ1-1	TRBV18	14	CASSPRGAGTEAFF	TGTGCCAGCTCACCCCGGGGGGCAGGGACTGAAGCTTTCTTT